This entry is about one TCR beta chain. These data are taken from a study of T cell changes during pregnancy in multiple sclerosis. Sequencing was performed with immunoSEQ multiplex PCR; in TCRdb, only in-frame clones are kept and a portion is missing. The sample lists some 40,000 clones, 85% to 90% occurring once. CDR1 SGHAT and CDR2 FQNNGV come from the germline V gene. The CDR3 has 13 residues. Trimming cost V 6 bases and J 2 bases, with 8 bases left between them. V gene TRBV11-2 combines with J gene TRBJ1-3; tentatively, D is TRBD1 (6 bases). The sample in question was CD4+ T cells from peripheral blood mononuclear cells, obtained in the first trimester of pregnancy. The TCR originated in a female donor with multiple sclerosis, enrolled in a pregnancy study. CDR3 nucleotide sequence: TGTGCCAGCAGGCAGGGGCCTGGAAACACCATATATTTT. As protein: CASRQGPGNTIYF.